The rows below give T cell receptor beta chains drawn from one sample of a study. TCRdb itself ran the 5' RACE reads through MiXCR, one entry per CDR3 protein. Found here are about 12,000 distinct CDR3 sequences, roughly 51% of them singletons; the top ten hold around 13%. The sample was tumor-infiltrating Tregs sorted from the breast tumor. The origin of the receptors is a female donor with breast cancer. Both conserved end residues are part of each CDR3. Each record gives: CDR3 DNA, CDR3 protein, D gene, clone size, J gene, V gene. The D gene is left open where the match is weak. Clone sizes are given selectively: once, few, many, or a class where the clone is expanded.

TGTGCCAGCAATTCTGTGTTGAGCTACCCCTACGAGCAGTACTTC	CASNSVLSYPYEQYF	.	.	TRBJ2-7	TRBV6-5
TGTGCCAGCAGCTTAGATTGGGGGAATGAGCAGTTCTTC	CASSLDWGNEQFF	.	.	TRBJ2-1	TRBV11-3
TGTGCCAGCAGCCAAGTGGAGGGAGGTGGCGCAGATACGCAGTATTTT	CASSQVEGGGADTQYF	.	.	TRBJ2-3	TRBV4-2
TGTGCCAGCAGCACCTGGACTAGCAGGAACAATGAGCAGTTCTTC	CASSTWTSRNNEQFF	TRBD2	.	TRBJ2-1	TRBV5-4
TGTGCCAGCTCCCCTGGCGGAGGCGGGGGTAGGGGCACTGAAGCTTTCTTT	CASSPGGGGGRGTEAFF	.	few	TRBJ1-1	TRBV18
TGTGCCAGCAGTTTAATCGGCAATACGCAGTATTTT	CASSLIGNTQYF	.	.	TRBJ2-3	TRBV12-3/TRBV12-4
TGTGCCAGCAGCTCCTCTAGCGGGAGGGCCTCAGATACGCAGTATTTT	CASSSSSGRASDTQYF	TRBD2	.	TRBJ2-3	TRBV7-3
TGCAGCGTTGAAATCGGAGTCACGAGGGCCGAGCAGTACTTC	CSVEIGVTRAEQYF	.	.	TRBJ2-7	TRBV29-1
TGCAGTGCGGAAATGGTCGACTCCTACAATGAGCAGTTCTTC	CSAEMVDSYNEQFF	.	.	TRBJ2-1	TRBV20-1
TGCAGCGTTGAGGGGCAGGGGTCAAAAACAGATACGCAGTATTTT	CSVEGQGSKTDTQYF	.	.	TRBJ2-3	TRBV29-1
TGTGCCAGCAGTCCTAGACAGACGTATAGCAATCAGCCCCAGCATTTT	CASSPRQTYSNQPQHF	.	.	TRBJ1-5	TRBV6-5
TGCGCCAGCAGCCAAGATACAAGCGGGAGTACGCAGTATTTT	CASSQDTSGSTQYF	TRBD2	.	TRBJ2-3	TRBV4-3
TGTGCCAGCACCTCGACCAGTACGCAGTATTTT	CASTSTSTQYF	.	.	TRBJ2-3	TRBV27
TGCAGTGCTAGAGATGACCTGACAGGGGCTGGGGCCAACGTCCTGACTTTC	CSARDDLTGAGANVLTF	TRBD1	.	TRBJ2-6	TRBV20-1
TGTGCCAGCACAGGCGGACAGGGGGCGGGTCAGCCCCAGCATTTT	CASTGGQGAGQPQHF	TRBD1	.	TRBJ1-5	TRBV6-6
TGTGCCAGCAGCTTTGAGGGTAGCCAGCCCCAGCATTTT	CASSFEGSQPQHF	.	few	TRBJ1-5	TRBV5-6
TGCGCCAGCAGCTCTAAAACGGGCACAGATACGCAGTATTTT	CASSSKTGTDTQYF	.	.	TRBJ2-3	TRBV5-1
TGCGCCAGCAGCCAAGCATTCCGGGTGAACACTGAAGCTTTCTTT	CASSQAFRVNTEAFF	.	.	TRBJ1-1	TRBV4-3
TGTGCCAGCGCTCGTAAGGGGCTCACAGATACGCAGTATTTT	CASARKGLTDTQYF	.	.	TRBJ2-3	TRBV27
TGTGCCTCCGGCCCAGGAGGGACAGGGGATGGAAAACTGTTTTTT	CASGPGGTGDGKLFF	TRBD1	.	TRBJ1-4	TRBV10-3
TGTGCCAGCAGCCTTGGACAGGGTGTGTACGAGCAGTACTTC	CASSLGQGVYEQYF	TRBD1	.	TRBJ2-7	TRBV11-3
TGCGCCAGCAGCCCACTCATGACAGGGGATGGCTACACCTTC	CASSPLMTGDGYTF	TRBD1	.	TRBJ1-2	TRBV5-1
TGCGCCAGCAAGCCTCAGACAGGGGGCATAAGTTCCGGGGAGCTGTTTTTT	CASKPQTGGISSGELFF	TRBD1	.	TRBJ2-2	TRBV5-1
TGTGCCAGCAGCTTAAGTACCTACGAGCAGTACTTC	CASSLSTYEQYF	.	medium-sized	TRBJ2-7	TRBV13
TGCGCCAGCAGCTTGGGAGGGCCGGGTGAGCAGTTCTTC	CASSLGGPGEQFF	.	.	TRBJ2-1	TRBV5-1
TGTGCCAGCAGCCCCGCCCAGGGCGACTACGAGCAGTACTTC	CASSPAQGDYEQYF	.	.	TRBJ2-7	TRBV6-5
TGTGCCAGCAAACTAGCGGGCACCTACAATGAGCAGCTCTTC	CASKLAGTYNEQLF	TRBD2	.	TRBJ2-1	TRBV7-2
TGTGCCAGCAGCTTACCACCGACAGAGACCCAGTACTTC	CASSLPPTETQYF	.	.	TRBJ2-5	TRBV7-9
TGCAGTGCTAGTTACAGCGGCACCGGGGAGCTGTTTTTT	CSASYSGTGELFF	.	few	TRBJ2-2	TRBV20-1
TGTGCCAGCAGCCAATCGGGACAGCACCAAGAGACCCAGTACTTC	CASSQSGQHQETQYF	TRBD1	.	TRBJ2-5	TRBV4-2
TGTGCCAGCAGCTCCGGACTAGCAGGGGCCAACGTCCTGACTTTC	CASSSGLAGANVLTF	TRBD2	.	TRBJ2-6	TRBV7-3
TGTGCCAGCAGCCTTGCTCATAATCAGCCCCAGCATTTT	CASSLAHNQPQHF	.	.	TRBJ1-5	TRBV7-3
TGTGCCAGCAGCTCCCGGGACAGGGGACGGAATGAGCAGTTCTTC	CASSSRDRGRNEQFF	TRBD1	.	TRBJ2-1	TRBV7-3
TGTGCCAGCGGCCAAGTCCCGGGACAGCGGGCTCAGCCCCAGCATTTT	CASGQVPGQRAQPQHF	TRBD1	.	TRBJ1-5	TRBV4-2
TGTGCCAGCAGCCCGGGACACCAGAACACTGAAGCTTTCTTT	CASSPGHQNTEAFF	.	few	TRBJ1-1	TRBV12-3/TRBV12-4
TGCAGCGGGCAGCCACAAGAGACCCAGTACTTC	CSGQPQETQYF	.	few	TRBJ2-5	TRBV29-1
TGCAGTGCTAGAGCCCTCGCACAGGGGAAGGACTACGAGCAGTACTTC	CSARALAQGKDYEQYF	TRBD1	few	TRBJ2-7	TRBV20-1
TGCGCCAGCAGCCTCGAAGATACGCAGTATTTT	CASSLEDTQYF	.	.	TRBJ2-3	TRBV5-1
TGTGCTAGTGGTTTGGCCCCCCGGGAGAGGGAGACCCAGTACTTC	CASGLAPRERETQYF	.	few	TRBJ2-5	TRBV12-5
TGTGCCAGCAGTCTGGGCTTCGGGGGTTACGAGCAGTACTTC	CASSLGFGGYEQYF	.	.	TRBJ2-7	TRBV12-3/TRBV12-4
TGCAGCGTTGAGGACGGGGGGCGTGGGGCCAACGTCCTGACTTTC	CSVEDGGRGANVLTF	.	.	TRBJ2-6	TRBV29-1
TGTGCCAGCAGCTTACTTCAGTACGAGCAGTACTTC	CASSLLQYEQYF	.	few	TRBJ2-7	TRBV7-9
TGTGCCAGCACAGTAACCGGGACCTACACCTACGAGCAGTACTTC	CASTVTGTYTYEQYF	.	few	TRBJ2-7	TRBV6-2/TRBV6-3
TGTGCCAGCAGCCCCAAAGGCGCACAGGTGGGCTTCGGTGAGCAGTTCTTC	CASSPKGAQVGFGEQFF	.	few	TRBJ2-1	TRBV7-2
TGTGCCAGCAGCCCACCGGGACAGAAGAACACCGGGGAGCTGTTTTTT	CASSPPGQKNTGELFF	TRBD1	.	TRBJ2-2	TRBV4-2
TGTACCAGCAGCTTAGAAGGCGAAAAACTGTTTTTT	CTSSLEGEKLFF	.	.	TRBJ1-4	TRBV7-2
TGTGCCAGCAGCCAAATCTCCAAGGGGGAGCAGTACTTC	CASSQISKGEQYF	.	few	TRBJ2-7	TRBV6-5